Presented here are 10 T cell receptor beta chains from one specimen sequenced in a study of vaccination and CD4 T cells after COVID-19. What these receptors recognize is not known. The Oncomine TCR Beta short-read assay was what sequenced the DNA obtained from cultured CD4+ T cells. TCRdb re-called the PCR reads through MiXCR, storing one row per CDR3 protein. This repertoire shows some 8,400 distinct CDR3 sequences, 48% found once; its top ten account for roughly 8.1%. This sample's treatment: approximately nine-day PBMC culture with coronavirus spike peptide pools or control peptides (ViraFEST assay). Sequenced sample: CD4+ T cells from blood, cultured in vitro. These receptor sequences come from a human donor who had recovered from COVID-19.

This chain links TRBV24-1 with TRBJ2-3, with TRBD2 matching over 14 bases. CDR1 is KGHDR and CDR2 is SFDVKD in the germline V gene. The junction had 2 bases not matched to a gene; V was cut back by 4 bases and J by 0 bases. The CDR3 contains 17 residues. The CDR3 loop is CATSERTSGRSTDTQYF. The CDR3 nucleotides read TGTGCCACCAGTGAGCGGACTAGCGGGAGGAGCACAGATACGCAGTATTTT.

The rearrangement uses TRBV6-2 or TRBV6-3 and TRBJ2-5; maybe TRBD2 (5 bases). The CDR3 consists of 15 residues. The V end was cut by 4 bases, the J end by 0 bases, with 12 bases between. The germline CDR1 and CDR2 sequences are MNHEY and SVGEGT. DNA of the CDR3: TGTGCCAGCAGTTCACTAGACTTGTACCAAGAGACCCAGTACTTC. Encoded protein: CASSSLDLYQETQYF.

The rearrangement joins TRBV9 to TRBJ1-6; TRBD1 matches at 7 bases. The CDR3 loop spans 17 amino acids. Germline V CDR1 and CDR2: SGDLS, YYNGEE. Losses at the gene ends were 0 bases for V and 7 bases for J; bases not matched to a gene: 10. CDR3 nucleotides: TGTGCCAGCAGCGTAGAAAAGGGGGCCGGTCTCAATTCACCCCTCCACTTT. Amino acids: CASSVEKGAGLNSPLHF.

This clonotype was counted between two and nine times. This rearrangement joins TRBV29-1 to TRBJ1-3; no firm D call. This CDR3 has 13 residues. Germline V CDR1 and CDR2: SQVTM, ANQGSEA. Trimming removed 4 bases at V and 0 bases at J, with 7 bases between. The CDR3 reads CSVGEGSGNTIYF. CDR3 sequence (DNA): TGCAGCGTTGGGGAAGGCTCTGGAAACACCATATATTTT.

The chain's CDR3 is CASSLGTAKSYEQYF. In nucleotides, the CDR3 is TGTGCCAGCAGCTTAGGGACTGCAAAATCTTACGAGCAGTACTTC. The rearrangement joins TRBV7-2 to TRBJ2-7; TRBD2 is a possible D gene (5 bases). The CDR3 consists of 15 residues. Trimming stripped 1 base from V and 4 bases from J, with 14 bases between. The germline CDR1 and CDR2 sequences are SGHTA and FQGNSA.

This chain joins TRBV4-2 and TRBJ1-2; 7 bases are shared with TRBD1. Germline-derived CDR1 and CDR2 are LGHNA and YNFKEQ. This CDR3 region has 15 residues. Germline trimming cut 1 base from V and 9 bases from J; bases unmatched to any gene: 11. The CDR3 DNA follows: TGTGCCAGCAGCCAAGGGGAACAGGGGATCGCTAGCTACACCTTC. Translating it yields CASSQGEQGIASYTF.

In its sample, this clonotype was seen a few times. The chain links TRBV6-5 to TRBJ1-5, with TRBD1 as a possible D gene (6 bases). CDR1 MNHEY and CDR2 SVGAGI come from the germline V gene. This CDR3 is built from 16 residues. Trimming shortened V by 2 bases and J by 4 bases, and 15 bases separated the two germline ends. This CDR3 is CASSYGAGVVNQPQHF. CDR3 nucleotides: TGTGCCAGCAGTTACGGGGCAGGGGTGGTGAATCAGCCCCAGCATTTT.

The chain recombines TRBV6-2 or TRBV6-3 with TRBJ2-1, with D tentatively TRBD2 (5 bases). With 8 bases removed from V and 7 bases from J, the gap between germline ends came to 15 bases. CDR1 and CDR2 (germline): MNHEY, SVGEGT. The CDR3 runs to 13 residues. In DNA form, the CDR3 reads TGTGCCAGCGGGAAATTAGCGAGTAATGAGCAGTTCTTC. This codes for CASGKLASNEQFF.

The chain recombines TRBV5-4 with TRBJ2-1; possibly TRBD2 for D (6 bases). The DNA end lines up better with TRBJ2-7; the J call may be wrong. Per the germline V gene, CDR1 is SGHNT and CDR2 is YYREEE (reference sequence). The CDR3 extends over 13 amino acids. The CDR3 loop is CASSLERAGKQYF. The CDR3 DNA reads TGTGCCAGCAGCTTGGAGCGGGCGGGGAAGCAGTACTTC.

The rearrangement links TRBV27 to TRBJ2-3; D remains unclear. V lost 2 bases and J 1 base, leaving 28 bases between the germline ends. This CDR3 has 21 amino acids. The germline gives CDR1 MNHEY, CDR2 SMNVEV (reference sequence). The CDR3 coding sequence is TGTGCCAGCAGTTTACCCGGGCTATTCCCTAACCCCACAAGACGCACAGATACGCAGTATTTT. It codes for CASSLPGLFPNPTRRTDTQYF.